Below are 9 T cell receptor beta chains sequenced from a single sample in a study of OX40 agonist ivuxolimab in advanced cancers. Sequencing was performed with immunoSEQ multiplex PCR; in TCRdb, only in-frame clones are kept and a portion is missing. The sample has 80,000 to 95,000 clones, about 88% seen once. Sample: CD4+ or CD8+ T cells sorted from blood, taken in a trial of the OX40 agonist ivuxolimab. These receptor sequences come from an adult with an advanced solid tumor such as melanoma, head and neck, liver or kidney cancer.

This clone was detected only a few times. V is TRBV30 and J is TRBJ1-6; TRBD1 is a possible D gene (6 bases). The CDR3 consists of 14 residues. Per the germline V gene, CDR1 is GTSNPN and CDR2 is SVGIG (reference sequence). Trimming cost V 3 bases and J 5 bases, with 11 bases left between them. The CDR3 sequence: CAWSPGANNSPLHF. In DNA, the CDR3 is TGTGCCTGGAGCCCAGGGGCTAATAATTCACCCCTCCACTTT.

The V gene is TRBV19, the J gene TRBJ1-1; the match to TRBD1 covers 9 bases. The CDR3 sequence is 14 residues long. V lost 5 bases, J lost 3 bases, and 4 bases stayed unmatched. In germline, CDR1 is LNHDA, CDR2 SQIVND (reference sequence). CDR3 DNA sequence: TGTGCCAGTAGTGTCGACAGGGGGGACACTGAAGCTTTCTTT. Its protein product is CASSVDRGDTEAFF.

V usage is TRBV5-6 and J usage is TRBJ2-2; D ambiguous. The germline gives CDR1 SGHDT, CDR2 YYEEEE. The CDR3 has 16 residues. Trimming removed 0 bases from V and 0 bases from J, with 9 bases in between. CDR3 loop: CASSLGQRPNTGELFF. CDR3 nucleotides: TGTGCCAGCAGCTTGGGGCAGAGACCGAACACCGGGGAGCTGTTTTTT.

J is TRBJ2-7 and V is TRBV18, with D possibly TRBD2 on 7 matching bases. The CDR3 sequence is 16 residues long. CDR1 KGHSH and CDR2 LQKENI come from the germline V gene. Trimming took off 2 bases at V and 5 bases at J, with 19 bases between the two ends. The CDR3 coding sequence is TGTGCCAGCTCACCAATACTCTCCCGGGGGGCCAACGAGCAGTACTTC. It yields the protein CASSPILSRGANEQYF.

The CDR3: CASSLAPGTSGGAGDTQYF. CDR3 DNA sequence: TGTGCCAGCAGCTTAGCCCCAGGGACTAGCGGGGGGGCAGGGGATACGCAGTATTTT. This rearrangement joins TRBV7-2 to TRBJ2-3; 16 bases align to TRBD2. The CDR3 has 19 amino acids. Germline CDR1 is SGHTA and CDR2 is FQGNSA. With 0 bases clipped from V and 6 bases from J, the junction kept 9 bases outside the gene matches.

This chain uses TRBV6-6 with TRBJ1-1; D might be TRBD1 (5 bases). The CDR3 length is 15 residues. V lost 6 bases and J lost 1, with 15 bases in between. CDR1 is MNHNY and CDR2 is SVGAGI in the germline V gene (reference sequence). The CDR3 DNA reads as TGTGCCAGCAGCCGAACCGGGACTGCGAACACTGAAGCTTTCTTT. Protein sequence: CASSRTGTANTEAFF.

The chain recombines TRBV28 with TRBJ1-5, with 9 bases aligning to TRBD1. The junction had 7 bases not matched to a gene; V was cut back by 8 bases and J by 2 bases. The CDR3 runs to 15 residues. CDR1 and CDR2 (germline): MDHEN, SYDVKM. The CDR3 spells CASRQGGGGNQPQHF. In DNA form, the CDR3 reads TGTGCCAGCCGACAGGGGGGTGGGGGCAATCAGCCCCAGCATTTT.

The V and J genes are TRBV5-1 and TRBJ2-2; 8 bases are shared with TRBD2. V lost 1 base, J lost 4 bases, and 3 bases stayed unmatched. The CDR3 spans 15 residues. Germline CDR1 is SGHRS and CDR2 is YFSETQ. The CDR3 reads CASSLPSGGTGELFF. The CDR3 DNA sequence: TGCGCCAGCAGCTTGCCCAGCGGGGGCACCGGGGAGCTGTTTTTT.

V and J are TRBV6-6 and TRBJ1-4; D is unresolved. This CDR3 spans 13 amino acids. The V gene's germline CDR1 is MNHNY and CDR2 SVGAGI (reference sequence). V was trimmed by 2 bases and J by 4 bases, leaving 5 bases between them. In nucleotides, the CDR3 is TGTGCCAGCAGTTACACCATTAATGAAAAACTGTTTTTT. It is translated as CASSYTINEKLFF.